This TCR beta chain was sequenced in a study of T-cell reconstitution after alpha-beta-depleted transplantation in children. This CDR3 comprises 15 residues. Germline V gene sequence: CDR1 SNHLY, CDR2 FYNNEI. J was trimmed by 0 bases and V by 5 bases; bases with no gene match: 6. A TCRbeta library incorporating unique molecular identifiers was prepared. TCRdb ran MiXCR on the PCR reads and lists one entry per CDR3 protein. The repertoire holds hundreds of thousands of distinct CDR3 sequences, with 12% as singletons. V gene TRBV2 combines with J gene TRBJ2-7, with 8 bases lining up with TRBD1. This receptor was taken from a human donor who donated a stem cell graft to a child with acute lymphoblastic leukemia. The sample consisted of PBMCs from the stem cell graft donor, taken from the stem cell graft. DNA for the CDR3: TGTGCCAGCAGTAACAGACAGGGGCCCTCCTACGAGCAGTACTTC. Encoded protein: CASSNRQGPSYEQYF.